The 20 T cell receptor beta chains below come from one sample, sequenced in a study of blood T cell repertoires in COVID-19. TCRdb keeps only in-frame clones here, not all; method: immunoSEQ multiplex PCR. Here the sample spans about 250,000 clones, approximately 85% being singletons. Material: peripheral blood. These receptors all stem from a man between 50 and 59 years old with COVID-19, enrolled during active disease.

This clone was seen at least ten times. This sequence joins TRBV4-1 and TRBJ2-7; 9 nucleotides match TRBD1. Germline CDR1 reads MGHRA; CDR2 reads YSYEKL. Trimming cost V 4 bases and J 4 bases; bases outside gene matches: 2. The CDR3 totals 13 residues. As DNA, the CDR3 is TGCGCCAGCAGCCCGGACAGGGGTTACGAGCAGTACTTC. This codes for CASSPDRGYEQYF.

The chain joins TRBV30 to TRBJ1-5; perhaps TRBD1 as D (5 bases). The CDR3 is 16 residues long. The germline V gene encodes CDR1 GTSNPN and CDR2 SVGIG (reference sequence). Between the trimmed V and J ends, which lost 4 bases and 1 base, there was a span of 17 bases. The CDR3 is CAWTPNPGLSNQPQHF. CDR3 nucleotides: TGTGCCTGGACCCCCAACCCGGGACTGAGCAATCAGCCCCAGCATTTT.

V usage is TRBV3-1 (or the pseudogene TRBV3-2) and J usage is TRBJ2-7; possibly TRBD1 for D (6 bases). V was pared by 1 base and J by 2 bases, with 12 bases between. Germline CDR1 is LGHDT and CDR2 is YNNKEL (reference sequence). The CDR3 runs to 15 residues. In DNA form, the CDR3 reads TGTGCCAGCAGCCAAGGATCTACAGGGACCTACGAGCAGTACTTC. This codes for CASSQGSTGTYEQYF.

This chain links TRBV9 with TRBJ2-3; 15 nucleotides agree with TRBD2. In germline, CDR1 is SGDLS, CDR2 YYNGEE. The trim removed 0 bases at V and 4 bases at J, leaving 6 bases unmatched. This CDR3 comprises 18 residues. The CDR3 is CASSVGTSGGASADTQYF. CDR3 sequence (DNA): TGTGCCAGCAGCGTAGGGACTAGCGGGGGGGCCTCGGCAGATACGCAGTATTTT.

The V and J genes are TRBV2 and TRBJ2-7, with D perhaps TRBD2 (6 bases). The CDR3 is 14 amino acids. The germline V gene encodes CDR1 SNHLY and CDR2 FYNNEI. The V and J ends lost 6 bases and 4 bases respectively, with 16 bases between them. The CDR3 DNA sequence: TGTGCCAGCAGACCGGGACTCGCTTTGTACGAGCAGTACTTC. Amino acids: CASRPGLALYEQYF. The full variable domain, with the rest looked up from reference TRBV2 and TRBJ2-7, is EPEVTQTPSHQVTQMGQEVILRCVPISNHLYFYWYRQILGQKVEFLVSFYNNEISEKSEIFDDQFSVERPDGSNFTLKIRSTKLEDSAMYFCASRPGLALYEQYFGPGTRLTVT.

This sequence joins TRBV6-5 and TRBJ2-1; TRBD1 matches 7 bases. The germline V gene has CDR1 MNHEY and CDR2 SVGAGI. J was trimmed by 4 bases and V by 0 bases; bases with no gene match: 3. The CDR3 extends over 15 amino acids. The CDR3 here is CASSYSQGIYNEQFF. The CDR3 DNA reads TGTGCCAGCAGTTACTCACAGGGGATTTACAATGAGCAGTTCTTC.

This sequence joins TRBV7-6 and TRBJ2-2, with TRBD2 as a possible D gene (5 bases). V lost 5 bases, J lost 3 bases, and 16 bases lay in between. Germline loops: CDR1 SGHVS, CDR2 FNYEAQ. The CDR3 consists of 16 residues. The CDR3 spells CASSPEGWTDTGELFF. CDR3 nucleotides: TGTGCCAGCAGCCCAGAAGGCTGGACTGACACCGGGGAGCTGTTTTTT. Full variable domain (outside the CDR3, taken from reference TRBV7-6 and TRBJ2-2): GAGVSQSPRYKVTKRGQDVALRCDPISGHVSLYWYRQALGQGPEFLTYFNYEAQQDKSGLPNDRFSAERPEGSISTLTIQRTEQRDSAMYRCASSPEGWTDTGELFFGEGSRLTVL.

The J gene is TRBJ2-3, the V gene TRBV7-6; TRBD2 agrees at 11 bases. Germline trimming cut 6 bases from V and 10 bases from J; bases unmatched to any gene: 12. Germline V lookup: CDR1 SGHVS, CDR2 FNYEAQ. The CDR3 sequence is 15 residues long. Here the CDR3 reads CASRFSAGTSGAQYF. The DNA of the CDR3 is TGTGCCAGCAGATTTAGCGCAGGGACTAGCGGCGCGCAGTATTTT. Using reference TRBV7-6 and TRBJ2-3 for the parts outside the CDR3, the full variable domain is GAGVSQSPRYKVTKRGQDVALRCDPISGHVSLYWYRQALGQGPEFLTYFNYEAQQDKSGLPNDRFSAERPEGSISTLTIQRTEQRDSAMYRCASRFSAGTSGAQYFGPGTRLTVL.

The chain's CDR3 is CASSDRGSSYEQYF. The CDR3, as DNA: TGTGCCAGCAGTGACCGGGGGTCCTCCTACGAGCAGTACTTC. This chain connects TRBV2 to TRBJ2-7; maybe TRBD2 (6 bases). The CDR3 covers 14 residues. Germline lookup yields CDR1 SNHLY and CDR2 FYNNEI. Trimming pared 3 bases from V and 0 bases from J, leaving 9 bases between.

The chain couples TRBV20-1 to TRBJ1-2; D gene uncertain. CDR3 length: 13 amino acids. The V end was cut by 3 bases, the J end by 4 bases, with 12 bases between. Germline loops: CDR1 DFQATT, CDR2 SNEGSKA (reference sequence). CDR3 residues: CSASKGGGYGYTF. In DNA, the CDR3 is TGCAGTGCTAGTAAGGGAGGTGGCTATGGCTACACCTTC.

The genes are TRBV10-2 and TRBJ2-3; tentatively, D is TRBD2 (5 bases). CDR1 and CDR2 (germline): WSHSY, SAAADI. V dropped 3 bases and J dropped 2 bases, with 12 bases sitting between them. The CDR3 totals 15 residues. CDR3 amino acids: CASSDLGVSTDTQYF. CDR3 DNA sequence: TGCGCCAGCAGTGATCTCGGGGTCTCCACAGATACGCAGTATTTT.

The chain recombines TRBV2 with TRBJ2-2; 7 positions agree with TRBD1. The germline gives CDR1 SNHLY, CDR2 FYNNEI. This CDR3 comprises 13 residues. Trimming took 9 bases from V and 4 from J; bases not matched to a gene: 5. For the CDR3, the DNA is TGTGCCAGACGACAGGGCAGCACCGGGGAGCTGTTTTTT. It codes for CARRQGSTGELFF. The full variable domain, rest sourced from reference TRBV2 and TRBJ2-2, is EPEVTQTPSHQVTQMGQEVILRCVPISNHLYFYWYRQILGQKVEFLVSFYNNEISEKSEIFDDQFSVERPDGSNFTLKIRSTKLEDSAMYFCARRQGSTGELFFGEGSRLTVL.

The chain employs TRBV2 and TRBJ2-5; a weak D match, TRBD1 (5 bases). The CDR3 loop spans 15 amino acids. The germline CDR1 and CDR2 sequences are SNHLY and FYNNEI. Trimming left V 3 bases short and J 3 bases short, with 14 bases between. DNA for the CDR3: TGTGCCAGCAGTGAGACGAGGACATCTAAAGAGACCCAGTACTTC. Its translation: CASSETRTSKETQYF.

J is TRBJ2-5 and V is TRBV30; 11 bases are shared with TRBD2. The CDR3 extends over 14 amino acids. Germline V lookup: CDR1 GTSNPN, CDR2 SVGIG (reference sequence). Losses at the gene ends were 2 bases for V and 5 bases for J; bases not matched to a gene: 4. CDR3 amino acids: CAWSNGLAGETQYF. The CDR3 DNA reads as TGTGCCTGGAGTAACGGACTAGCGGGTGAGACCCAGTACTTC. The variable domain in full, completed from reference TRBV30 and TRBJ2-5, reads SQTIHQWPATLVQPVGSPLSLECTVEGTSNPNLYWYRQAAGRGLQLLFYSVGIGQISSEVPQNLSASRPQDRQFILSSKKLLLSDSGFYLCAWSNGLAGETQYFGPGTRLLVL.

This sequence joins TRBV27 and TRBJ1-3; D is ambiguous. V was trimmed by 5 bases and J by 2 bases, leaving 13 bases between them. This CDR3 contains 15 residues. CDR1 is MNHEY, CDR2 SMNVEV, per germline (reference sequence). CDR3 sequence: CASSARLYPGNTIYF. CDR3 bases: TGTGCCAGCAGTGCCAGACTCTACCCTGGAAACACCATATATTTT.

The rearrangement joins TRBV5-1 to TRBJ2-2; 9 bases are shared with TRBD1. CDR1 is SGHRS, CDR2 YFSETQ, per germline. With 1 base clipped from V and 1 base from J, the junction kept 5 bases outside the gene matches. The CDR3 has 17 residues. The CDR3 region has the DNA TGCGCCAGCAGCTTGCTCCCGGGACAGGGGAACACCGGGGAGCTGTTTTTT. Translated: CASSLLPGQGNTGELFF.

The CDR3 coding sequence is TGTGCCAGCAGCTTGCGGGAGACCGGGGAGCTGTTTTTT. It codes for CASSLRETGELFF. The chain employs TRBV5-5 and TRBJ2-2; D is possibly TRBD2 (6 bases). The CDR3 has 13 residues. CDR1 and CDR2 (germline): SGHKS, YYEKEE (reference sequence). V shed 1 base and J shed 5 bases, with 6 bases lying between them.

This clone was counted only a few times. This chain uses TRBV3-1 (or the pseudogene TRBV3-2) with TRBJ1-5, with TRBD1 as a possible D gene (5 bases). The V gene's germline CDR1 is LGHDT and CDR2 YNNKEL (reference sequence). CDR3 length equals 14 residues. Trimming stripped 3 bases from V and 7 bases from J, with 13 bases between. For the CDR3, the DNA is TGTGCCAGCAGCCATGGAGGGGCCGGGCAGCCCCAGCATTTT. This translates into CASSHGGAGQPQHF.

The rearrangement links TRBV28 to TRBJ2-7; TRBD1 might be the D (6 bases). Germline CDR1 reads MDHEN; CDR2 reads SYDVKM. Trimming pared 3 bases from V and 2 bases from J, leaving 11 bases between. This CDR3 is built from 14 residues. The CDR3, as DNA: TGTGCCAGCAGTTTGGGCAGGGGAACCTACGAGCAGTACTTC. Its translation: CASSLGRGTYEQYF.

This clone was found once. V is TRBV6-2 or TRBV6-3 and J is TRBJ1-2; TRBD1 is a possible D gene (5 bases). Trimming removed 4 bases from V and 1 base from J, with 13 bases in between. The germline CDR1 and CDR2 sequences are MNHEY and SVGEGT. The CDR3 length is 15 residues. CDR3 nucleotides: TGTGCCAGCAGTTCGTCGGCAGGGCGTAACTATGGCTACACCTTC. Amino acid sequence: CASSSSAGRNYGYTF.